Below, 11 T cell receptor beta chains from the same sample are listed, as sequenced in a study of regulatory T cells in long-lasting Graves disease. CDR3 regions were amplified by Arm-PCR using iRepertoire HTBI primers to build TCR beta libraries. TCRdb re-called the multiplex PCR reads with MiXCR, one entry per CDR3 protein. This sample has some 350,000 distinct CDR3 sequences, with roughly 15% found just once. Sample time point: newly diagnosed GD, antithyroid drugs for less than 3 months. With RNA extracted from PBMCs as input, the TCR library was made. This same sample was also taken into another study, of T cells in Graves' hyperthyroidism and ophthalmopathy.

The material sequenced was peripheral blood mononuclear cells (PBMCs), taken at new diagnosis, from a patient treated with antithyroid drugs. All receptors come from a woman in her late teens or twenties with Graves disease.

This clonotype was seen at least ten times. V gene TRBV30 combines with J gene TRBJ2-7; possibly TRBD1 for D (5 bases). V was cut by 4 bases and J by 2 bases, with 18 bases left in between. The CDR3 is 15 amino acids. Germline CDR1 GTSNPN, CDR2 SVGIG (reference sequence). CDR3 DNA: TGTGCCTGGAAGACAGCTAACGGGTATACCTACGAGCAGTACTTC. Translation: CAWKTANGYTYEQYF.

This clonotype was picked up many times. The V gene is TRBV5-6, the J gene TRBJ2-7; 7 nucleotides match TRBD1. CDR1 SGHDT and CDR2 YYEEEE come from the germline V gene. This CDR3 has 15 residues. V shed 4 bases and J 2 bases; nucleotides not matched to a gene: 9. CDR3 sequence: CASSGRGGAAYEQYF. The DNA of the CDR3 is TGTGCCAGCAGCGGAAGAGGGGGCGCCGCCTACGAGCAGTACTTC. The variable domain in full, completed from reference TRBV5-6 and TRBJ2-7, reads DAGVTQSPTHLIKTRGQQVTLRCSPKSGHDTVSWYQQALGQGPQFIFQYYEEEERQRGNFPDRFSGHQFPNYSSELNVNALLLGDSALYLCASSGRGGAAYEQYFGPGTRLTVT.

V is TRBV19 and J is TRBJ2-2, with D perhaps TRBD2 (5 bases). This CDR3 region has 15 residues. Trimming removed 6 bases from V and 2 bases from J, with 13 bases in between. The germline V gene encodes CDR1 LNHDA and CDR2 SQIVND (reference sequence). The CDR3 sequence is CASSLPGGNTGELFF. The CDR3 DNA reads TGTGCCAGTAGCCTCCCCGGAGGAAACACCGGGGAGCTGTTTTTT. Filled out from reference TRBV19 and TRBJ2-2, the complete variable domain reads DGGITQSPKYLFRKEGQNVTLSCEQNLNHDAMYWYRQDPGQGLRLIYYSQIVNDFQKGDIAEGYSVSREKKESFPLTVTSAQKNPTAFYLCASSLPGGNTGELFFGEGSRLTVL.

This clonotype was seen ten or more times. The chain is built from TRBV6-1 and TRBJ2-3, with 7 bases identical to TRBD1. This CDR3 is 16 amino acids long. J gave up 1 base and V 6 bases, and 10 bases lay outside the gene matches. Looked up from germline, CDR1 is MNHNS and CDR2 is SASEGT. The CDR3 DNA reads TGTGCCAGCAGCCTAGAGGGGGCTCTACGCACAGATACGCAGTATTTT. Protein product: CASSLEGALRTDTQYF.

This clonotype was picked up many times. This chain links TRBV11-2 with TRBJ1-4; D remains unclear. Germline V gives CDR1 SGHAT, CDR2 FQNNGV. V was trimmed by 0 bases and J by 4 bases, leaving 12 bases between them. This CDR3 spans 16 amino acids. CDR3 sequence (DNA): TGTGCCAGCAGCTTAGATCGAGGGCGGGGTAATGAAAAACTGTTTTTT. Residues: CASSLDRGRGNEKLFF. The entire variable domain, with the rest obtained from reference TRBV11-2 and TRBJ1-4, is as follows: EAGVAQSPRYKIIEKRQSVAFWCNPISGHATLYWYQQILGQGPKLLIQFQNNGVVDDSQLPKDRFSAERLKGVDSTLKIQPAKLEDSAVYLCASSLDRGRGNEKLFFGSGTQLSVL.

This clonotype was detected a few times. The chain has TRBV19 and TRBJ1-5; 7 bases match TRBD1. Unmatched junction bases numbered 11, after V lost 7 bases and J lost 5 bases. The germline gives CDR1 LNHDA, CDR2 SQIVND (reference sequence). The CDR3 is made up of 15 amino acids. The CDR3 region is CASNPDRKGDQPQHF. The DNA of the CDR3 is TGTGCCAGTAACCCGGACAGGAAAGGGGATCAGCCCCAGCATTTT.

Worth noting for this clonotype: This may stem from a read error, because a much larger clone lies one nucleotide away. The V call is TRBV20-1, the J call TRBJ2-2; 11 bases agree with TRBD1. This CDR3 contains 14 residues. From germline, CDR1 is DFQATT and CDR2 SNEGSKA (reference sequence). CDR3 protein: CSARGTGGTGGLFF. DNA of the CDR3: TGCAGTGCTAGAGGGACAGGGGGCACCGGGGGGCTGTTTTTT.

This clonotype was observed many times. V and J are TRBV27 and TRBJ2-1; D call uncertain. This CDR3 region has 13 residues. V lost 0 bases and J lost 5, with 5 bases in between. Germline CDR1 reads MNHEY; CDR2 reads SMNVEV (reference sequence). The CDR3 region is CASSLSPNNEQFF. The CDR3 DNA follows: TGTGCCAGCAGTTTATCCCCGAACAATGAGCAGTTCTTC.

The chain combines TRBV20-1 with TRBJ1-5; unclear D gene. The germline V and J ends were trimmed by 0 bases and 4 bases, with 10 bases remaining between them. The CDR3 covers 14 residues. The V gene's germline CDR1 is DFQATT and CDR2 SNEGSKA (reference sequence). In nucleotides, the CDR3 is TGCAGTGCTAGAGATGGGTCCAATAATCAGCCCCAGCATTTT. Translated, it gives CSARDGSNNQPQHF.

CDR3 sequence: CASSLDGGWNSPLHF. CDR3 nucleotides: TGTGCCAGCAGCTTAGATGGGGGATGGAATTCACCCCTCCACTTT. The chain recombines TRBV7-3 with TRBJ1-6; possibly TRBD1 for D (5 bases). CDR1 is SGHTA and CDR2 is FQGTGA in the germline V gene. V gave up 2 bases and J gave up 7 bases, with 12 bases separating them. The CDR3 loop spans 15 amino acids.

The genes are TRBV19 and TRBJ1-2, with a possible D match to TRBD1 (5 bases). The V end lost 4 bases, the J end lost 8 bases, and 14 bases lay between the germline ends. The CDR3 is 13 amino acids. The germline V gene encodes CDR1 LNHDA and CDR2 SQIVND (reference sequence). Written as DNA, the CDR3 is TGTGCCAGTAGTACAGGGACTTTGGACGGCTACACCTTC. This gives the protein CASSTGTLDGYTF.